This TCR beta chain stems from a study of early T cells in non-severe SARS-CoV-2 infection (dated by TCRdb to about 2021). About the full investigation: Bulk RNA from unsorted whole blood was used for TCR sequencing, so alpha and beta chains could not be paired.

The junction shows trimming of 0 bases on V and 0 bases on J, plus 9 bases between the germline ends. Reading the germline V gene (reference sequence) gives CDR1 DFQATT and CDR2 SNEGSKA. Counted from cysteine to phenylalanine, this CDR3 has 14 amino acids. The CDR3 DNA has 42 bases and is translated from base 1. Study-wide findings and limitations: VDJdb matching was skewed toward anti-spike CD8 responses and likely underestimated virus-specific expansions, missing private and CD4 specificities.

This clonotype occurred many times. The target of this receptor is not known. No base qualities exist here, and no much larger clone lies one base off it. Library generation was performed with 5' RACE. The listed sequencing device is NextSeq 500. To correct for sequencing error and PCR bias, the TCR library protocol tagged individual cDNA molecules with unique molecular identifiers. Sequencing covered both TCR alpha and beta chains, and within each sample the abundances of alpha and beta sequences were tightly co-correlated. Processing in the source paper ran as follows. V gene, J gene and CDR3 annotation of TCR sequences was performed with Decombinator V4. Expanded TCRs were defined as changing significantly between any two time points under a Poisson model with p below 0.0001. Abundances of TCRs were expressed as counts per million after normalisation to the total number of TCRs sequenced in each sample. TRAV1-2 paired with TRAJ12, TRAJ20 or TRAJ33 defined MAIT TCRs, while TRAV10 paired with TRAJ18 defined iNKT TCRs. VDJdb, accessed 1 November 2021, was searched for CMV, EBV and SARS-CoV-2 annotated TCRs, with TCRs annotated for multiple antigens excluded. TCRdb cleaned the public reads at Q25 with fastp, built clones with MiXCR and kept in-frame beta chains. Every entry covers one CDR3 protein and lists the most common genes and DNA from its rows. These V and J calls are TCRdb output, not the study's own analysis. In all, the sample holds roughly 53,000 distinct CDR3 sequences, and 9.5% to 15% of those were seen once. Roughly 2.5% of the sample rests with the top ten.

A case-control design nested within a healthcare worker cohort in London, UK, was used, with weekly nasopharyngeal swab PCR tests and blood sampling performed. Between 23 and 31 March 2020, the week of the UK lockdown, healthcare workers were enrolled and then followed up weekly for as long as 16 weeks. The chain was built from TRBV20-1 and TRBJ2-7; no confident D gene assignment can be made. This sample comprised whole blood, obtained at baseline. The receptor was derived from an adult who was a healthcare worker with PCR-confirmed SARS-CoV-2 infection or an uninfected control (not recorded which). The CDR3 is CSAREGSFSYEQYF. The nucleotide sequence reads as follows: TGCAGTGCTAGAGAGGGAAGTTTCTCCTACGAGCAGTACTTC.